The 15 T cell receptor beta chains in this list originate from one sample, sequenced in a study of human T cells and chemical hapten exposure. TCRdb processed the RACE reads anew with MiXCR; each CDR3 protein has one entry. This table has fewer than 200,000 distinct CDR3 sequences, nearly 30% appearing once. As for time point: pre-sensitization, week 0. Treatment indicated: therapeutic diphenylcyclopropenone sensitization with weekly scalp DPC. The sequencing used whole blood, collected in connection with sensitization to the hapten diphenylcyclopropenone (DPC). These TCRs come from a woman between 25 and 40 years old with alopecia areata. Some clones in this sample may be carry-over from other donors' samples.

The genes are TRBV25-1 and TRBJ1-3; D remains unclear. This CDR3 region has 13 residues. V shed 1 base and J shed 8 bases, with 9 bases lying between them. Germline CDR1 reads MGHDK; CDR2 reads SYGVNS. CDR3 in amino acids: CASSESAGDTIYF. In DNA, the CDR3 is TGTGCCAGCAGTGAATCTGCTGGGGACACCATATATTTT. Variable domain in full (rest from reference TRBV25-1 and TRBJ1-3): EADIYQTPRYLVIGTGKKITLECSQTMGHDKMYWYQQDPGMELHLIHYSYGVNSTEKGDLSSESTVSRIRTEHFPLTLESARPSHTSQYLCASSESAGDTIYFGEGSWLTVV.

This clonotype has more than one count but fewer than ten. This rearrangement joins TRBV29-1 to TRBJ2-5, with D possibly TRBD2 on 6 matching bases. Deletions cut 2 bases from V and 2 bases from J, with 12 bases between. CDR1 SQVTM and CDR2 ANQGSEA come from the germline V gene. The CDR3 totals 14 residues. The CDR3 here is CSVEYSGGQETQYF. Here the CDR3 DNA reads TGCAGCGTTGAATATTCCGGAGGGCAAGAGACCCAGTACTTC.

The rearrangement links TRBV5-4 to TRBJ1-2, with TRBD1 as a possible D gene (6 bases). The CDR3 spans 14 residues. With 6 bases removed from V and 5 bases from J, the gap between germline ends came to 17 bases. Germline-derived CDR1 and CDR2 are SGHNT and YYREEE (reference sequence). CDR3 nucleotides: TGTGCCAGCACCGCTTTTGGGACACCGTATGGCTACACCTTC. Translating it yields CASTAFGTPYGYTF.

This clonotype was seen only a few times. The rearrangement uses TRBV20-1 and TRBJ2-1; 16 nucleotides align to TRBD2. CDR1 and CDR2 from the germline V gene are DFQATT and SNEGSKA (reference sequence). The CDR3 has 15 residues. With V trimmed by 6 bases and J by 7 bases, 6 bases remained unmatched. The CDR3 here is CSAPGLAGGRNEQFF. The CDR3 coding sequence is TGCAGTGCACCGGGACTAGCGGGGGGGCGGAATGAGCAGTTCTTC.

J is TRBJ2-3 and V is TRBV28, with 8 bases lining up with TRBD2. The junction had 14 bases not matched to a gene; V was cut back by 1 base and J by 5 bases. The CDR3 runs 18 residues. Per the germline V gene, CDR1 is MDHEN and CDR2 is SYDVKM. Written as DNA, the CDR3 is TGTGCCAGCAGTTTATCCCCAATAGCGGGGACTTTATTAGATACGCAGTATTTT. Translated, it gives CASSLSPIAGTLLDTQYF.

V gene TRBV7-2 combines with J gene TRBJ2-3; TRBD2 is a possible D gene (5 bases). Germline CDR1 SGHTA, CDR2 FQGNSA. The CDR3 consists of 14 residues. Trimming stripped 2 bases from V and 5 bases from J, with 11 bases between. Here the CDR3 DNA reads TGTGCCAGCAGCTTAAACTTACGGGGAGATACGCAGTATTTT. Protein product: CASSLNLRGDTQYF.

The J gene is TRBJ1-4, the V gene TRBV2; D is perhaps TRBD1 (6 bases). In germline, CDR1 is SNHLY, CDR2 FYNNEI. This CDR3 contains 14 residues. V lost 6 bases, J lost 4 bases, and 12 bases lay in between. The CDR3 coding sequence is TGTGCCAGCAGACACCAGGGGATTAATGAAAAACTGTTTTTT. This gives the protein CASRHQGINEKLFF.

J is TRBJ2-7 and V is TRBV20-1, with D perhaps given as TRBD1 or TRBD2 (6 bases each). CDR1 and CDR2 from the germline V gene are DFQATT and SNEGSKA (reference sequence). The CDR3 is 16 amino acids. V lost 0 bases, J lost 0 bases, and 15 bases lay in between. The CDR3 here is CSARDVIQGLSYEQYF. The DNA of the CDR3 is TGCAGTGCTAGAGACGTTATACAGGGACTCTCCTACGAGCAGTACTTC.

There are a few counts of this clonotype. V usage is TRBV28 and J usage is TRBJ2-4; maybe TRBD2 (7 bases). The V end was cut by 4 bases, the J end by 1 base, with 20 bases between. Germline V CDR1 and CDR2: MDHEN, SYDVKM. The CDR3 spans 18 residues. This chain's CDR3 is CASSSGDAGGAAKNIQYF. DNA for the CDR3: TGTGCCAGCAGTTCGGGAGACGCTGGGGGGGCGGCCAAAAACATTCAGTACTTC. Together with reference TRBV28 and TRBJ2-4, the CDR3 gives the full variable domain: DVKVTQSSRYLVKRTGEKVFLECVQDMDHENMFWYRQDPGLGLRLIYFSYDVKMKEKGDIPEGYSVSREKKERFSLILESASTNQTSMYLCASSSGDAGGAAKNIQYFGAGTRLSVL.

The chain recombines TRBV18 with TRBJ2-3, with no clear D. The germline CDR1 and CDR2 sequences are KGHSH and LQKENI. Trimming removed 4 bases from V and 3 bases from J, with 5 bases in between. The length of the CDR3 is 12 residues. This CDR3 is CASSQGTDTQYF. The CDR3 nucleotides read TGTGCCAGCTCACAGGGTACAGATACGCAGTATTTT.

The chain employs TRBV12-3 or TRBV12-4 and TRBJ2-5; 11 bases match TRBD1. Unmatched junction bases numbered 4, after V lost 6 bases and J lost 4 bases. The CDR3 spans 14 residues. CDR3 DNA sequence: TGTGCCAGCAGCGGGACAGGGGGTTTAGAGACCCAGTACTTC. The encoded protein is CASSGTGGLETQYF.

Of note for this clonotype: Germline is not matched at one junction end, which may reflect a read error. The V and J genes are TRBV2 and TRBJ1-1, with 7 nucleotides matching TRBD1. Germline CDR1 SNHLY, CDR2 FYNNEI. The CDR3 contains 13 residues. CDR3 amino acids: CASSEDRDIEAFF. The CDR3 nucleotides are TGTGCCAGCAGCGAAGACAGGGACATTGAAGCTTTCTTT. Full variable domain (outside the CDR3, taken from reference TRBV2 and TRBJ1-1): EPEVTQTPSHQVTQMGQEVILRCVPISNHLYFYWYRQILGQKVEFLVSFYNNEISEKSEIFDDQFSVERPDGSNFTLKIRSTKLEDSAMYFCASSEDRDIEAFFGQGTRLTVV.

The chain links TRBV20-1 to TRBJ2-7, with D possibly TRBD2 on 6 matching bases. Germline lookup yields CDR1 DFQATT and CDR2 SNEGSKA (reference sequence). This CDR3 comprises 14 residues. The V gene lost 3 bases and the J gene lost 0 bases, with 12 bases spanning the gap. The CDR3 sequence is CSASPRGSSYEQYF. Here the CDR3 DNA reads TGCAGTGCTAGCCCCCGGGGGTCCTCCTACGAGCAGTACTTC.

This clonotype was seen a few times. This sequence joins TRBV19 and TRBJ2-5; 10 nucleotides align to TRBD2. There are 16 residues in the CDR3. V lost 8 bases, J lost 1 base, and 10 bases stayed unmatched. The germline V gene has CDR1 LNHDA and CDR2 SQIVND (reference sequence). In DNA form, the CDR3 reads TGTGCCAGTCATCCGGGGGCTAGCGGGGGCCAAGAGACCCAGTACTTC. Residues: CASHPGASGGQETQYF.

The chain couples TRBV29-1 to TRBJ1-1; the D gene is possibly TRBD1 (5 bases). The CDR3 spans 12 residues. Germline V gene sequence: CDR1 SQVTM, CDR2 ANQGSEA. V gave up 6 bases and J gave up 4 bases, with 12 bases separating them. The CDR3 loop reads CSVREGSTEAFF. CDR3 DNA sequence: TGCAGCGTGAGAGAGGGGTCCACTGAAGCTTTCTTT.